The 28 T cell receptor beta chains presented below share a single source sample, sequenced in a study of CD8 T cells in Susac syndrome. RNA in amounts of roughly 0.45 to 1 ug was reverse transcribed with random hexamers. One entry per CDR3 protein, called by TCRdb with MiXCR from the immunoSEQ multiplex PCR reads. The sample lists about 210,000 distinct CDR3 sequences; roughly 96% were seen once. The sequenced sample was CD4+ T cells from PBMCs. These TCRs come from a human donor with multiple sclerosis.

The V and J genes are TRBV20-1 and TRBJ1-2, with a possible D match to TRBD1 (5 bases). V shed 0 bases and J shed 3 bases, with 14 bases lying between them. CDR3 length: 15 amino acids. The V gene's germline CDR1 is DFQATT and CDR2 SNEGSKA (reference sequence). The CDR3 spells CSARDLPGSDYGYTF. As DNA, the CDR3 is TGCAGTGCTAGAGATCTGCCAGGGTCCGACTATGGCTACACCTTC.

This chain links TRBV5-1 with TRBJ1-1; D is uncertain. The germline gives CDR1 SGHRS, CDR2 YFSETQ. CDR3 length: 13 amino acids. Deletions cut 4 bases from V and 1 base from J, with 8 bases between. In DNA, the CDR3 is TGCGCCAGCAGCGGCACCAAGAACACTGAAGCTTTCTTT. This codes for CASSGTKNTEAFF.

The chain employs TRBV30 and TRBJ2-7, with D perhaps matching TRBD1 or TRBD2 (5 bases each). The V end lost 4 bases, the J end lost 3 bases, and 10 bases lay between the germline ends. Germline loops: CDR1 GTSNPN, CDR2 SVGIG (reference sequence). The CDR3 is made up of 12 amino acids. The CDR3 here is CAWTGPVYEQYF. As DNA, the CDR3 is TGTGCCTGGACGGGACCGGTCTACGAGCAGTACTTC.

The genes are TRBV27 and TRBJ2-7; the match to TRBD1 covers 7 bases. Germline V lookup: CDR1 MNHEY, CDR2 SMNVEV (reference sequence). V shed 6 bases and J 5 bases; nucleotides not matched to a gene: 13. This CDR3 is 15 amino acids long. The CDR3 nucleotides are TGTGCCAGCAGCCACCCAGGCGACAGGGTCGACGAGCAGTACTTC. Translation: CASSHPGDRVDEQYF.

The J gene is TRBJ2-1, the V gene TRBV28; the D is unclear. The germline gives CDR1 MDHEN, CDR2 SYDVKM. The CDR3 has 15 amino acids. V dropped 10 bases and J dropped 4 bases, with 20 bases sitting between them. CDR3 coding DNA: TGTGCCATAACAACCGGACCCCTCTCATACAATGAGCAGTTCTTC. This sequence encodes CAITTGPLSYNEQFF.

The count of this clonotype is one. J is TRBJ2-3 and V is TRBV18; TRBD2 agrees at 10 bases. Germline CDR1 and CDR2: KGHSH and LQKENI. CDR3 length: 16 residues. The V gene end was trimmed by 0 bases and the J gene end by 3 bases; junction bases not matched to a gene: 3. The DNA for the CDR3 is TGTGCCAGCTCACCACCGGTGGGACTAGCGACAGATACGCAGTATTTT. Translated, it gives CASSPPVGLATDTQYF.

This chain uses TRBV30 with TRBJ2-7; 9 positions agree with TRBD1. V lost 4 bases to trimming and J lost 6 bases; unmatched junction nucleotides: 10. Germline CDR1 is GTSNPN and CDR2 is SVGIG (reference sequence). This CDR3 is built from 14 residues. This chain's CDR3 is CAWTRQGGLLEQYF. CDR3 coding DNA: TGTGCCTGGACCAGACAGGGGGGCCTTCTCGAGCAGTACTTC.

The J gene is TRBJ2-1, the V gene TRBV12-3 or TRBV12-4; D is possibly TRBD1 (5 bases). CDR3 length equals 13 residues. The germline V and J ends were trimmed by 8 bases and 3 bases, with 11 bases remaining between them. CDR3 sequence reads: CASRQKNYNEQFF. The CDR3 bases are TGTGCCAGCCGACAGAAGAACTACAATGAGCAGTTCTTC.

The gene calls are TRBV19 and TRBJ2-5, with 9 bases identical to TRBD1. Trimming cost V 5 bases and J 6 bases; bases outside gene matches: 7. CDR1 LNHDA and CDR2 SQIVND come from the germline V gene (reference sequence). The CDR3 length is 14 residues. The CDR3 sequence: CASSPLDRGQTQYF. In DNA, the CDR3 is TGTGCCAGTAGTCCCTTGGACAGGGGACAGACCCAGTACTTC.

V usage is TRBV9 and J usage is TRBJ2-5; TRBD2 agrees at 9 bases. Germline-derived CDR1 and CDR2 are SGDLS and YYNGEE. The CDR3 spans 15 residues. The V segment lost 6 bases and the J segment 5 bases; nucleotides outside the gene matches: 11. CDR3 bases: TGTGCCAGCAACCGCGCGGGGGGGGTCCACGAGACCCAGTACTTC. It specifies CASNRAGGVHETQYF.

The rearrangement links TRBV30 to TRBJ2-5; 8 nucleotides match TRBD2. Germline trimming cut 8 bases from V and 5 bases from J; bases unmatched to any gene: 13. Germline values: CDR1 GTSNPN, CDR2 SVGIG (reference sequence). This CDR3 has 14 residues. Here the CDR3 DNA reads TGTGCCGGAGGGAAGGGACTAGGGACGGAGACCCAGTACTTC. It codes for CAGGKGLGTETQYF.

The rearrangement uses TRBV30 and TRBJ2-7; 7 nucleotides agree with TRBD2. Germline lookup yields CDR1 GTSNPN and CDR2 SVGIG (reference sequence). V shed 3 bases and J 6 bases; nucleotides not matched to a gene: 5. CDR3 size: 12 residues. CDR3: CAWSRGGVEQYF. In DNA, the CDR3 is TGTGCCTGGAGCCGGGGAGGGGTCGAGCAGTACTTC.

CDR3 DNA sequence: TGTGCCAGCAGCTTAGCGCACGGACCTAACTATGGCTACACCTTC. This sequence encodes CASSLAHGPNYGYTF. The chain carries TRBV7-2 and TRBJ1-2; no firm D call. V lost 0 bases and J 0 bases, leaving 8 bases between the germline ends. Per germline, CDR1 SGHTA and CDR2 FQGNSA. CDR3 length: 15 residues.

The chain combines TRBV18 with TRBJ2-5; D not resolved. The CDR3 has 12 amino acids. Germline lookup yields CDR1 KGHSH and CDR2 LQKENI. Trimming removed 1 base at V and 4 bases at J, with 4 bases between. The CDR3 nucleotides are TGTGCCAGCTCACCACGCGTAGAGACCCAGTACTTC. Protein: CASSPRVETQYF. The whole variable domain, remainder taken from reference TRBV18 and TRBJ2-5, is NAGVMQNPRHLVRRRGQEARLRCSPMKGHSHVYWYRQLPEEGLKFMVYLQKENIIDESGMPKERFSAEFPKEGPSILRIQQVVRGDSAAYFCASSPRVETQYFGPGTRLLVL.

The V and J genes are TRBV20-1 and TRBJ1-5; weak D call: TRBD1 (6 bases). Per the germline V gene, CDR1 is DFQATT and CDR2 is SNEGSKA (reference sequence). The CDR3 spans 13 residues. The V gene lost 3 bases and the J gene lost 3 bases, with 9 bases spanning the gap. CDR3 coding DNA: TGCAGTGCTAGTTACAGGGACAATCAGCCCCAGCATTTT. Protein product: CSASYRDNQPQHF.

The CDR3 spells CASSLTTYEQYF. The CDR3 bases are TGCGCCAGCAGCTTGACCACCTACGAGCAGTACTTC. The genes are TRBV5-1 and TRBJ2-7; D not certain. Trimming left V 1 base short and J 2 bases short, with 4 bases between. Germline values: CDR1 SGHRS, CDR2 YFSETQ. CDR3 length: 12 residues.

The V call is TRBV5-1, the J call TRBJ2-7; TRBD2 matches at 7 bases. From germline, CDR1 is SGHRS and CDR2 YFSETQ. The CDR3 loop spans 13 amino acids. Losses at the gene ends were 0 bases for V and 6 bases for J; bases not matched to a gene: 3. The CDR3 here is CASSLGGSAEQYF. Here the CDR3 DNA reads TGCGCCAGCAGCTTGGGCGGGAGTGCCGAGCAGTACTTC.

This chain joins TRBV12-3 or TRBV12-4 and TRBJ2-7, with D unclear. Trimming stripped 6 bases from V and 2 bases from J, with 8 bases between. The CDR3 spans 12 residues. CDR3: CASSEAAYEQYF. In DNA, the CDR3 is TGTGCCAGCAGCGAGGCGGCCTACGAGCAGTACTTC.

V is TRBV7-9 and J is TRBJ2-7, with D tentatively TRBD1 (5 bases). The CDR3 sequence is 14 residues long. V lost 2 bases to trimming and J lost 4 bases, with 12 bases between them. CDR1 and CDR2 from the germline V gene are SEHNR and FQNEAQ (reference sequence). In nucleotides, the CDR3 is TGTGCCAGCAGCTTATCGGCAGGGCTTTACGAGCAGTACTTC. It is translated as CASSLSAGLYEQYF.

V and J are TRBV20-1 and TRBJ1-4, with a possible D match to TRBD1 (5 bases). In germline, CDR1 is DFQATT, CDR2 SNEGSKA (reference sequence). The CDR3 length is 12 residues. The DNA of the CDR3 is TGCAGGGCCCTCGGAGGGGATGAAAAACTGTTTTTT. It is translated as CRALGGDEKLFF.

The CDR3 nucleotides read TGCGCCAGCAGCTTGGACCGCCATGAGCAGTTCTTC. Translated: CASSLDRHEQFF. The chain is built from TRBV5-1 and TRBJ2-1; no definite D call. The CDR3 runs to 12 residues. The germline CDR1 and CDR2 sequences are SGHRS and YFSETQ. V lost 0 bases, J lost 8 bases, and 6 bases lay in between.

In DNA form, the CDR3 reads TGTGCCAGCTCACCTTTAGGGACAGATACGCAGTATTTT. Its translation is CASSPLGTDTQYF. This chain links TRBV18 with TRBJ2-3; no definite D call. The V and J ends lost 3 bases and 3 bases respectively, with 7 bases between them. CDR3 length equals 13 residues. Germline assignment: CDR1 KGHSH and CDR2 LQKENI. The whole variable domain, remainder taken from reference TRBV18 and TRBJ2-3, is NAGVMQNPRHLVRRRGQEARLRCSPMKGHSHVYWYRQLPEEGLKFMVYLQKENIIDESGMPKERFSAEFPKEGPSILRIQQVVRGDSAAYFCASSPLGTDTQYFGPGTRLTVL.

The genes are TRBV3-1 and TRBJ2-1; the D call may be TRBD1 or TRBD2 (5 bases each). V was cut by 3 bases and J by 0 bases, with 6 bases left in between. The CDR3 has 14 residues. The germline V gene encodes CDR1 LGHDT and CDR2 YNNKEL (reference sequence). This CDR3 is CASSHGGSYNEQFF. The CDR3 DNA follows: TGTGCCAGCAGCCATGGGGGCTCCTACAATGAGCAGTTCTTC.

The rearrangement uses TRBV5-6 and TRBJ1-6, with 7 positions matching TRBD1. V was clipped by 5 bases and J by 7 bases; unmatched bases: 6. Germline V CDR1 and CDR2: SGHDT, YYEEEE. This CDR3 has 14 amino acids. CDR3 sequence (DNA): TGTGCCAGCAGGAGGGGGCTCGGGAATTCACCCCTCCACTTT. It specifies CASRRGLGNSPLHF.

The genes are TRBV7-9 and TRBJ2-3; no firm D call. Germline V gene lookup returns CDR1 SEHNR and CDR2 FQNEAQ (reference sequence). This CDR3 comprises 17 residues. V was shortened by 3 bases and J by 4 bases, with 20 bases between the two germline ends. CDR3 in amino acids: CASSLREVGSGPDTQYF. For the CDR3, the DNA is TGTGCCAGCAGCTTGCGAGAAGTCGGGTCTGGCCCAGATACGCAGTATTTT.

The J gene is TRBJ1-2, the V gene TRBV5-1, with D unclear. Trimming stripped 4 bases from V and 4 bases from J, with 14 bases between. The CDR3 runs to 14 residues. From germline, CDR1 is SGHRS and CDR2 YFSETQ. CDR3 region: CASSLDYTAYGYTF. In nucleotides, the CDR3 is TGCGCCAGCAGCCTAGACTACACCGCCTATGGCTACACCTTC.

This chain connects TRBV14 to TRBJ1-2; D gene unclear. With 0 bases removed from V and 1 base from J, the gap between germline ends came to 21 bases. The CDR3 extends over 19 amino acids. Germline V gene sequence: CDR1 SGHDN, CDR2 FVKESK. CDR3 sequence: CASSQEAPIWGDLNYGYTF. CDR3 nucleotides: TGTGCCAGCAGCCAAGAGGCCCCAATATGGGGAGACCTTAACTATGGCTACACCTTC.

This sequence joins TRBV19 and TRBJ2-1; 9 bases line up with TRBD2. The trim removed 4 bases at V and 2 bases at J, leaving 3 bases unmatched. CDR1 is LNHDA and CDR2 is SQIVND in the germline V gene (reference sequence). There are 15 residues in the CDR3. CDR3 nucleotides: TGTGCCAGTAGTACTAGCGGGGTCGCCTACAATGAGCAGTTCTTC. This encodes CASSTSGVAYNEQFF.